Each of the 27 T cell receptor beta chains below was sequenced from the same sample in a study of blood T cell repertoires in COVID-19. Using immunoSEQ multiplex PCR, the repertoire was profiled, and TCRdb retains in-frame clones only, with some absent. The sample holds 50,000 to 55,000 clones, roughly 89% seen once. What was sequenced was peripheral blood. The receptor source for this set is a man aged 60 to 69 with active COVID-19.

The chain joins TRBV3-1 (or the pseudogene TRBV3-2) to TRBJ2-5, with 7 bases lining up with TRBD2. The CDR3 extends over 15 amino acids. Germline V gives CDR1 LGHDT, CDR2 YNNKEL (reference sequence). Trimming took 4 bases from V and 0 from J; bases not matched to a gene: 5. CDR3 region: CASSPTSWYQETQYF. CDR3 coding DNA: TGTGCCAGCAGCCCGACTAGCTGGTACCAAGAGACCCAGTACTTC.

The chain has TRBV19 and TRBJ2-2, with 7 bases matching TRBD1. The CDR3 runs to 16 residues. V dropped 4 bases and J dropped 0; count of bases not matched to a gene: 5. Germline V gene sequence: CDR1 LNHDA, CDR2 SQIVND (reference sequence). The CDR3 spells CASSTAGGSNTGELFF. DNA of the CDR3: TGTGCCAGTAGTACGGCAGGGGGATCGAACACCGGGGAGCTGTTTTTT.

The V call is TRBV11-2, the J call TRBJ2-1; 12 bases are a match to TRBD2. The CDR3 spans 14 residues. The germline CDR1 and CDR2 sequences are SGHAT and FQNNGV. With 7 bases clipped from V and 9 bases from J, the junction kept 7 bases outside the gene matches. In nucleotides, the CDR3 is TGTGCCAGCACCCTGACTAGCGGGAGCGTTGAGCAGTTCTTC. It specifies CASTLTSGSVEQFF.

The CDR3 sequence: CAIAGYKNTEAFF. Here the CDR3 DNA reads TGTGCCATTGCGGGATACAAGAACACTGAAGCTTTCTTT. This rearrangement joins TRBV28 to TRBJ1-1; D gene unclear. Germline V CDR1 and CDR2: MDHEN, SYDVKM. The CDR3 sequence is 13 residues long. Trimming pared 10 bases from V and 1 base from J, leaving 13 bases between.

The chain carries TRBV6-1 and TRBJ1-1; D remains ambiguous. The CDR3 has 13 residues. Deletions cut 8 bases from V and 5 bases from J, with 15 bases between. Germline loops: CDR1 MNHNS, CDR2 SASEGT. CDR3 residues: CASELGGGTEAFF. In DNA, the CDR3 is TGTGCCAGCGAGTTGGGTGGAGGGACTGAAGCTTTCTTT.

In nucleotides, the CDR3 is TGTGCCAGCACCACCGGGACTAGCGGGAGAGCCGGGGGAGATACGCAGTATTTT. It yields the protein CASTTGTSGRAGGDTQYF. V gene TRBV7-2 combines with J gene TRBJ2-3, with 14 bases aligning to TRBD2. The germline V gene has CDR1 SGHTA and CDR2 FQGNSA. The CDR3 has 18 amino acids. J gave up 5 bases and V 7 bases, and 14 bases lay outside the gene matches.

The V call is TRBV15, the J call TRBJ2-2; D is possibly TRBD2 (5 bases). V lost 0 bases, J lost 7 bases, and 18 bases lay in between. Germline lookup yields CDR1 LNHNV and CDR2 YYDKDF (reference sequence). The CDR3 length is 17 residues. CDR3 sequence (DNA): TGTGCCACCAGCAGAGATTCCCTGACCTTTCGGGGCGGGGAGCTGTTTTTT. This sequence encodes CATSRDSLTFRGGELFF.

This chain joins TRBV4-3 and TRBJ2-1, with D possibly being TRBD2 (5 bases). Germline values: CDR1 LGHNA, CDR2 YSLEER. The V and J ends lost 0 bases and 6 bases respectively, with 18 bases between them. The CDR3 runs to 17 residues. CDR3 nucleotide sequence: TGCGCCAGCAGCCAAGATCCCCGGGGATTGTTGGGCAATGAGCAGTTCTTC. Protein sequence: CASSQDPRGLLGNEQFF.

The V call is TRBV7-2, the J call TRBJ2-1; D not resolved. The length of the CDR3 is 14 residues. Deletions cut 8 bases from V and 0 bases from J, with 11 bases between. CDR1 is SGHTA, CDR2 FQGNSA, per germline. CDR3 amino acids: CASGLTSSYNEQFF. The CDR3 DNA sequence: TGTGCCAGCGGTCTTACGAGCTCCTACAATGAGCAGTTCTTC.

This chain links TRBV28 with TRBJ2-1; tentative D call: TRBD1 (6 bases). The ends were cut back, 11 bases at V and 7 bases at J, with 12 bases in the middle. The CDR3 sequence is 11 residues long. Per the germline V gene, CDR1 is MDHEN and CDR2 is SYDVKM. DNA of the CDR3: TGTGCCTCTGGGGGCGCAAATGAGCAGTTCTTC. It translates to CASGGANEQFF.

This sequence joins TRBV5-8 and TRBJ1-5; 8 nucleotides match TRBD1. Germline lookup yields CDR1 SGHTS and CDR2 YDEGEE. The junction had 6 bases not matched to a gene; V was cut back by 1 base and J by 3 bases. The CDR3 is made up of 16 amino acids. This CDR3 reads CASSLFQGAPNQPQHF. In DNA form, the CDR3 reads TGTGCCAGCAGCTTGTTCCAGGGGGCACCCAATCAGCCCCAGCATTTT.

This clone was picked up a small number of times. The V call is TRBV28, the J call TRBJ2-7; a possible D gene is TRBD2 (5 bases). V shed 3 bases and J shed 3 bases, with 15 bases lying between them. Germline V gene sequence: CDR1 MDHEN, CDR2 SYDVKM. This CDR3 contains 15 residues. The CDR3 reads CASSFLDPGSYEQYF. The CDR3 region has the DNA TGTGCCAGCAGTTTTCTGGACCCGGGGAGCTACGAGCAGTACTTC. The full variable domain, its missing parts supplied by reference TRBV28 and TRBJ2-7, is DVKVTQSSRYLVKRTGEKVFLECVQDMDHENMFWYRQDPGLGLRLIYFSYDVKMKEKGDIPEGYSVSREKKERFSLILESASTNQTSMYLCASSFLDPGSYEQYFGPGTRLTVT.

The chain joins TRBV7-8 to TRBJ1-6, with D possibly TRBD1 on 6 matching bases. The V and J ends lost 1 base and 7 bases respectively, with 14 bases between them. The CDR3 contains 16 residues. Germline lookup yields CDR1 SGHVS and CDR2 FQNEAQ. DNA for the CDR3: TGTGCCAGCAGCTTAGATATGATAGGGGGAAATTCACCCCTCCACTTT. Encoded protein: CASSLDMIGGNSPLHF.

The gene calls are TRBV28 and TRBJ2-5; TRBD2 matches at 9 bases. The V segment lost 1 base and the J segment 7 bases; nucleotides outside the gene matches: 7. The CDR3 covers 15 residues. Per germline, CDR1 MDHEN and CDR2 SYDVKM. This CDR3 is CASSLYSGRDGTQYF. The CDR3 nucleotides are TGTGCCAGCAGTTTATATAGCGGGAGAGATGGGACCCAGTACTTC.

V usage is TRBV6-2 or TRBV6-3 and J usage is TRBJ2-7; 12 bases map to TRBD2. V lost 5 bases, J lost 3 bases, and 2 bases stayed unmatched. The CDR3 spans 14 residues. Looked up from germline, CDR1 is MNHEY and CDR2 is SVGEGT. As DNA, the CDR3 is TGTGCCAGCAGTGCGGGACTAGCGGGCTACGAGCAGTACTTC. Amino acid sequence: CASSAGLAGYEQYF.

The chain recombines TRBV3-1 (or the pseudogene TRBV3-2) with TRBJ2-7; a possible D gene is TRBD1 (6 bases). Trimming removed 4 bases from V and 4 bases from J, with 11 bases in between. Germline CDR1 and CDR2: LGHDT and YNNKEL (reference sequence). The CDR3 runs to 13 residues. CDR3 bases: TGTGCCAGCAGCCCACAGGGACCGTACGAGCAGTACTTC. This gives the protein CASSPQGPYEQYF.

The chain recombines TRBV29-1 with TRBJ2-1; unclear D gene. Germline CDR1 reads SQVTM; CDR2 reads ANQGSEA. There are 14 residues in the CDR3. V dropped 1 base and J dropped 0 bases, with 7 bases sitting between them. The CDR3 loop is CSVEGTVSYNEQFF. In DNA form, the CDR3 reads TGCAGCGTTGAAGGAACGGTCTCCTACAATGAGCAGTTCTTC.

The rearrangement links TRBV7-2 to TRBJ2-1, with 11 bases that match TRBD2. CDR1 SGHTA and CDR2 FQGNSA come from the germline V gene. After removal of 5 bases from V and 4 bases from J, the junction contained 4 bases not matched to a gene. The CDR3 spans 15 residues. CDR3 protein: CASSAGLAGYNEQFF. CDR3 nucleotides: TGTGCCAGCAGCGCAGGACTAGCGGGTTACAATGAGCAGTTCTTC.

This chain uses TRBV18 with TRBJ2-1; TRBD2 agrees at 13 bases. Germline V gene sequence: CDR1 KGHSH, CDR2 LQKENI. The junction had 0 bases not matched to a gene; V was cut back by 2 bases and J by 2 bases. The CDR3 length is 16 residues. CDR3 in amino acids: CASSPGLAGAYNEQFF. The CDR3 DNA reads TGTGCCAGCTCACCAGGACTAGCGGGAGCCTACAATGAGCAGTTCTTC.

J is TRBJ2-3 and V is TRBV27; no firm D call. V gave up 5 bases and J gave up 0 bases, with 18 bases separating them. The CDR3 extends over 17 amino acids. The germline V gene encodes CDR1 MNHEY and CDR2 SMNVEV (reference sequence). The DNA for the CDR3 is TGTGCCAGCAGTACGATAAGTGCGGTTTCTAGCACAGATACGCAGTATTTT. It is translated as CASSTISAVSSTDTQYF.

The chain links TRBV7-9 to TRBJ1-4; tentative D call: TRBD1 (6 bases). Between the trimmed V and J ends, which lost 6 bases and 7 bases, there was a span of 15 bases. The CDR3 consists of 14 residues. Germline assignment: CDR1 SEHNR and CDR2 FQNEAQ (reference sequence). The CDR3 DNA follows: TGTGCCAGCAGTCCCGGGACAAGGGGTGAAAAACTGTTTTTT. Translation: CASSPGTRGEKLFF.

This clone was detected only once. This rearrangement joins TRBV6-2 or TRBV6-3 to TRBJ2-2; 8 nucleotides align to TRBD2. The CDR3 length is 17 residues. J gave up 2 bases and V 0 bases, and 5 bases lay outside the gene matches. Germline CDR1 is MNHEY and CDR2 is SVGEGT. The chain's CDR3 is CASSYSKLAANTGELFF. CDR3 in DNA: TGTGCCAGCAGTTACTCAAAACTAGCGGCAAACACCGGGGAGCTGTTTTTT.

The rearrangement joins TRBV9 to TRBJ2-1; 11 bases map to TRBD1. V lost 3 bases to trimming and J lost 7 bases; unmatched junction nucleotides: 3. The CDR3 covers 14 residues. Looked up from germline, CDR1 is SGDLS and CDR2 is YYNGEE. The CDR3 loop is CASSGGDRGNEQFF. The CDR3 DNA follows: TGTGCCAGCAGCGGAGGGGACAGGGGGAATGAGCAGTTCTTC.

This clone appeared a single time. The chain couples TRBV5-1 to TRBJ2-1; D is perhaps TRBD2 (5 bases). Trimming removed 5 bases from V and 2 bases from J, with 14 bases in between. Per the germline V gene, CDR1 is SGHRS and CDR2 is YFSETQ. This CDR3 is 15 amino acids long. The DNA for the CDR3 is TGCGCCAGCAGACCCACGACCGGGGCCTACAATGAGCAGTTCTTC. This sequence encodes CASRPTTGAYNEQFF.

The CDR3 protein is CASSPRGLAKETQYF. The CDR3, as DNA: TGTGCCAGCAGCCCCAGGGGACTAGCAAAAGAGACCCAGTACTTC. The J gene is TRBJ2-5, the V gene TRBV6-2 or TRBV6-3; TRBD2 agrees at 9 bases. CDR3 size: 15 residues. V dropped 6 bases and J dropped 3; count of bases not matched to a gene: 8. The germline V gene has CDR1 MNHEY and CDR2 SVGEGT.

Only one count was recorded for this clone. V usage is TRBV5-6 and J usage is TRBJ1-3, with 7 bases identical to TRBD1. Trimming at V came to 4 bases and at J to 4 bases, leaving 5 bases not matched to a gene. The CDR3 has 14 residues. Per the germline V gene, CDR1 is SGHDT and CDR2 is YYEEEE. Here the CDR3 DNA reads TGTGCCAGCAGCCACGACAGGGTGGGAAACACCATATATTTT. As protein: CASSHDRVGNTIYF.

The chain carries TRBV19 and TRBJ2-1; D is undetermined. The CDR3 loop spans 13 amino acids. The V end was cut by 4 bases, the J end by 7 bases, with 11 bases between. Germline V gives CDR1 LNHDA, CDR2 SQIVND (reference sequence). In nucleotides, the CDR3 is TGTGCCAGTAGTAGGGCTCCTCATAATGAGCAGTTCTTC. Translating it yields CASSRAPHNEQFF.